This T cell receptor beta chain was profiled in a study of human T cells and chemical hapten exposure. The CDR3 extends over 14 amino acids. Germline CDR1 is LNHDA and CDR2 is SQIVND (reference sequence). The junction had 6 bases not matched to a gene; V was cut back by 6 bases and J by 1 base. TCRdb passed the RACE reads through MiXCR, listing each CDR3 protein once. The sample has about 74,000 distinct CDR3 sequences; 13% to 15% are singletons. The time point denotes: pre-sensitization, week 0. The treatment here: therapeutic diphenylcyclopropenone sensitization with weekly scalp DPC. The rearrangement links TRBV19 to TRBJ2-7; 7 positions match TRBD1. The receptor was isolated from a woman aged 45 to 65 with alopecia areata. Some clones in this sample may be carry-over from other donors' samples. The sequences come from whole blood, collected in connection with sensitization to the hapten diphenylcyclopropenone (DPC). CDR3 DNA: TGTGCCAGTAGCCCCCCGGGACAGTCCTACGAGCAGTACTTC. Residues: CASSPPGQSYEQYF.